Included here is one T cell receptor (beta chain) sequence, with context. The protocol was immunoSEQ multiplex PCR, while the TCRdb copy is restricted to in-frame clones and leaves out a portion. The table records under 150,000 clones, roughly 80% of them present only once. This specimen belongs to a study of identifying expanded T cells in peripheral blood. The CDR3 length is 14 residues. V was cut by 5 bases and J by 0 bases, with 7 bases left in between. Germline V gives CDR1 SNHLY, CDR2 FYNNEI. Material: blood. This sequence was found in a person between 18 and 75 years old in good health. This rearrangement joins TRBV2 to TRBJ1-4; no definite D call. The chain's CDR3 is CASSYSATNEKLFF. CDR3 nucleotide sequence: TGTGCCAGCAGTTACAGTGCAACTAATGAAAAACTGTTTTTT.